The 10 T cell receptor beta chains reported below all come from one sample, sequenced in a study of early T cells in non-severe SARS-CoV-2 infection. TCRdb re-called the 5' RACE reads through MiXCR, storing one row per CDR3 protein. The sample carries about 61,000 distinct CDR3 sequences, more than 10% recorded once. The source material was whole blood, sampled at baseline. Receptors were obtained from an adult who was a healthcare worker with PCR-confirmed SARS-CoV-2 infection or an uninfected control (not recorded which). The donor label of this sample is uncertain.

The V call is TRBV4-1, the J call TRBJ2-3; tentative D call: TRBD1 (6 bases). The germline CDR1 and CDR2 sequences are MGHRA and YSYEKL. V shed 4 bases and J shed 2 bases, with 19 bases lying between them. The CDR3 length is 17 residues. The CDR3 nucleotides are TGCGCCAGCAGCCTATCAGTGTGGGACATAGACACAGATACGCAGTATTTT. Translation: CASSLSVWDIDTDTQYF.

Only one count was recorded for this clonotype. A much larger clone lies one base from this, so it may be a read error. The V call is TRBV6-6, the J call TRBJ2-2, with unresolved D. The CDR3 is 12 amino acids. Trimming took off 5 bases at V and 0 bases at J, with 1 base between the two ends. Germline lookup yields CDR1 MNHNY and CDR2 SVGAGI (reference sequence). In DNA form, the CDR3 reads TGTGCCAGCAGTCCGAACACCGGGGAGCTGTTTTTT. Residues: CASSPNTGELFF.

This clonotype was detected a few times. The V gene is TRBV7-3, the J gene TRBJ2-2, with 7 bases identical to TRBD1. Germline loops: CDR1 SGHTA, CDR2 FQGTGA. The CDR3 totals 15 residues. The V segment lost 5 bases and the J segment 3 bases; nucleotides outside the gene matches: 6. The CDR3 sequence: CASSKGAQDTGELFF. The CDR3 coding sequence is TGTGCCAGCAGCAAGGGGGCGCAGGACACCGGGGAGCTGTTTTTT.

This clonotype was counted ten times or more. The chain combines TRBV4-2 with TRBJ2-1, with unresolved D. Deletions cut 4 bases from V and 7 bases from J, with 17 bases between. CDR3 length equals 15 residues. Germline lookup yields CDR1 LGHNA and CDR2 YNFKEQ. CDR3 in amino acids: CASSPLPVPDNEQFF. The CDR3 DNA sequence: TGTGCCAGCAGCCCACTCCCCGTCCCAGATAATGAGCAGTTCTTC.

The CDR3: CASSPRRLNQAGNQPQHF. CDR3 coding DNA: TGTGCCAGCTCACCACGGAGACTCAATCAGGCGGGCAATCAGCCCCAGCATTTT. This rearrangement joins TRBV18 to TRBJ1-5; no definite D call. Germline lookup yields CDR1 KGHSH and CDR2 LQKENI. The CDR3 loop spans 18 amino acids. The germline V and J ends were trimmed by 1 base and 2 bases, with 18 bases remaining between them.

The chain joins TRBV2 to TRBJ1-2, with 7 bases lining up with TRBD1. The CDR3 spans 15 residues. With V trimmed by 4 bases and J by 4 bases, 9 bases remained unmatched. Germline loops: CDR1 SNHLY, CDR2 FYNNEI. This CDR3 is CASSGLDRKGYGYTF. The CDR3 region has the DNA TGTGCCAGCAGTGGTTTGGACAGGAAGGGCTATGGCTACACCTTC.

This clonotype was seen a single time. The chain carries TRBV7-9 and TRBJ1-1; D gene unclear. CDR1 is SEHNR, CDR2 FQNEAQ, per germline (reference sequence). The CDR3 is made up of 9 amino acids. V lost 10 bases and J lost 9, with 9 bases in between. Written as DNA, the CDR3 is TGTGCCACAACAGATAAAGCTTTCTTT. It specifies CATTDKAFF. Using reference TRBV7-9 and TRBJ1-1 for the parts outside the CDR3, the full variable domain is DTGVSQNPRHKITKRGQNVTFRCDPISEHNRLYWYRQTLGQGPEFLTYFQNEAQLEKSRLLSDRFSAERPKGSFSTLEIQRTEQGDSAMYLCATTDKAFFGQGTRLTVV.

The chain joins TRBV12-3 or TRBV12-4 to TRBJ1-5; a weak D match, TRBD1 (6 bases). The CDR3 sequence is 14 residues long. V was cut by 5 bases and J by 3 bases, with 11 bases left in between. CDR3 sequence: CASSLQGNNQPQHF. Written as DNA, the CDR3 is TGTGCCAGCAGTCTACAGGGTAACAATCAGCCCCAGCATTTT.

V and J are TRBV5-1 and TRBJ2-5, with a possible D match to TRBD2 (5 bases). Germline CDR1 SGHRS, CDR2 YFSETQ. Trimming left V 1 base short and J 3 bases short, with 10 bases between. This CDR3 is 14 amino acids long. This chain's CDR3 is CASSLIVGEETQYF. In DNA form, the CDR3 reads TGCGCCAGCAGCTTGATCGTCGGGGAAGAGACCCAGTACTTC.

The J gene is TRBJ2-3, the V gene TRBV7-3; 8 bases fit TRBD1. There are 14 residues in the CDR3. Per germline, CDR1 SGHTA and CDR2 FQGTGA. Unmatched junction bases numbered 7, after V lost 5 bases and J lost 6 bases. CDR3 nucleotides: TGTGCCAGCAGCCGCGACAGGGGTGTGGATACGCAGTATTTT. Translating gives CASSRDRGVDTQYF.